Each of the 4 T cell receptor beta chains below was sequenced from the same sample in a study of human T cells and chemical hapten exposure. TCRdb itself ran the RACE reads through MiXCR, one entry per CDR3 protein. The sample carries 40,000 or so distinct CDR3 sequences, about 13% recorded once. Time point specified: patch test 3, about 24 weeks after DPC sensitization. Treatment: therapeutic diphenylcyclopropenone sensitization with weekly scalp DPC. Unfractionated whole blood was the source of the extracted total RNA. The starting material was whole blood, obtained in connection with sensitization to the hapten diphenylcyclopropenone (DPC). These receptor sequences come from a woman between 35 and 50 years old with alopecia areata. Some clones in this sample may be carry-over from other donors' samples.

This clonotype was counted a few times. The chain recombines TRBV6-5 with TRBJ2-7, with 11 bases matching TRBD1. The CDR3 is 15 residues long. Per the germline V gene, CDR1 is MNHEY and CDR2 is SVGAGI. The ends lost 5 bases at V and 5 bases at J; junction bases unmatched: 8. CDR3 in amino acids: CASSRPGQGVHEQYF. The CDR3 DNA reads as TGTGCCAGCAGTAGACCGGGACAGGGGGTCCACGAGCAGTACTTC.

This clonotype came up many times. The CDR3 region has the DNA TGTGCCAGCAGCCCTCGACTAGCTTCTGAGCAGTTCTTC. Amino acids: CASSPRLASEQFF. The V gene is TRBV3-1, the J gene TRBJ2-1; 7 nucleotides line up with TRBD2. Trimming at V came to 4 bases and at J to 9 bases, leaving 6 bases not matched to a gene. Per germline, CDR1 LGHDT and CDR2 YNNKEL (reference sequence). This CDR3 spans 13 amino acids.

This clonotype was seen ten or more times. The rearrangement links TRBV9 to TRBJ2-5, with D possibly matching TRBD1 (5 bases). This CDR3 has 15 residues. Germline values: CDR1 SGDLS, CDR2 YYNGEE. The germline V and J ends were trimmed by 0 bases and 2 bases, with 11 bases remaining between them. CDR3 loop: CASSVGNRPQETQYF. The CDR3 DNA reads as TGTGCCAGCAGCGTAGGTAACAGGCCTCAAGAGACCCAGTACTTC.

This clonotype occurred many times. The chain links TRBV6-5 to TRBJ2-7; 7 nucleotides line up with TRBD1. In germline, CDR1 is MNHEY, CDR2 SVGAGI. This CDR3 is built from 14 residues. V lost 8 bases, J lost 6 bases, and 13 bases stayed unmatched. This CDR3 is CASYATGKGVEQYF. Written as DNA, the CDR3 is TGTGCCAGCTATGCGACAGGGAAAGGGGTCGAGCAGTACTTC.